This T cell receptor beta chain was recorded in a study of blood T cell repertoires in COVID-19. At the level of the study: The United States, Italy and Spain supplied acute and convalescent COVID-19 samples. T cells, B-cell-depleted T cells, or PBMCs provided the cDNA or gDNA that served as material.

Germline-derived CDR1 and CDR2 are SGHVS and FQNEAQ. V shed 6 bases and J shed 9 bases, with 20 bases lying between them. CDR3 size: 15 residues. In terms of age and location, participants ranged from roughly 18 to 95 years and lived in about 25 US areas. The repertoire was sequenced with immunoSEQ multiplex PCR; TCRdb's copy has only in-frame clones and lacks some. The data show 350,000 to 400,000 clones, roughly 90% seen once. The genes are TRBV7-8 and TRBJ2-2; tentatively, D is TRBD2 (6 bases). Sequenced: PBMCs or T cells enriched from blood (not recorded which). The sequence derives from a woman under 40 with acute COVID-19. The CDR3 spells CASRGGAILSRELFF. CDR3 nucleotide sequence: TGTGCCAGCAGGGGCGGGGCCATCCTTTCCCGGGAGCTGTTTTTT. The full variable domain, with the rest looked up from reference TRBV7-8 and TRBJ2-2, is GAGVSQSPRYKVAKRGQDVALRCDPISGHVSLFWYQQALGQGPEFLTYFQNEAQLDKSGLPSDRFFAERPEGSVSTLKIQRTQQEDSAVYLCASRGGAILSRELFFGEGSRLTVL.